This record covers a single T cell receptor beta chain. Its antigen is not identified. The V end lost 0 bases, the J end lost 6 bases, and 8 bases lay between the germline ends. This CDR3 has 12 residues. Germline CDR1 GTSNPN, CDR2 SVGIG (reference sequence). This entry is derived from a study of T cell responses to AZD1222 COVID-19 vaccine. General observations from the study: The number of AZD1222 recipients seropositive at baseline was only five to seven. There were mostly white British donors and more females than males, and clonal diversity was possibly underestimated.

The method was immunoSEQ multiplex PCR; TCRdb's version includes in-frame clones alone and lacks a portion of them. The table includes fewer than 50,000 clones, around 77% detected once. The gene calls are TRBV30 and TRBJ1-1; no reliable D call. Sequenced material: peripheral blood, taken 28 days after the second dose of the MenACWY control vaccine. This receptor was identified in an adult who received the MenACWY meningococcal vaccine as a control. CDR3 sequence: CAWSVGQSEAFF. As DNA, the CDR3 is TGTGCCTGGAGTGTTGGGCAGTCTGAAGCTTTCTTT.